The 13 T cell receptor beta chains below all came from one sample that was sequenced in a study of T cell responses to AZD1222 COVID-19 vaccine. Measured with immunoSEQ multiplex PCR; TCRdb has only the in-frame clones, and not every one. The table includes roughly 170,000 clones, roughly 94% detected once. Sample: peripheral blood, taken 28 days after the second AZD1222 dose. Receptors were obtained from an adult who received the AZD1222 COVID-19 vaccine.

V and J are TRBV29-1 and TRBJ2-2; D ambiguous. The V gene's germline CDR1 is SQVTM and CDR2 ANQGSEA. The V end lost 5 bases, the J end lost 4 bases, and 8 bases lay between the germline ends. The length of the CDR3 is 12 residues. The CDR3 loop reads CSVFKGTGELFF. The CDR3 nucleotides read TGCAGCGTTTTTAAAGGCACCGGGGAGCTGTTTTTT.

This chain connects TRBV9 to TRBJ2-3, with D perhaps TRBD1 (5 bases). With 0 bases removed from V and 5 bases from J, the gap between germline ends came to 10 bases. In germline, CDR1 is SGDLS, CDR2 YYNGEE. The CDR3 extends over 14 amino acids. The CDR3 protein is CASSVGQKRDTQYF. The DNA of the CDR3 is TGTGCCAGCAGCGTAGGACAGAAAAGAGATACGCAGTATTTT.

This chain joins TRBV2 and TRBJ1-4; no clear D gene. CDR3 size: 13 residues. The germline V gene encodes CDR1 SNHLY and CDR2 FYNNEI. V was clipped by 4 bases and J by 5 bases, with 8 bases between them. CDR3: CASSASGNEKLFF. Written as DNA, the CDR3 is TGTGCCAGCAGTGCGTCGGGGAATGAAAAACTGTTTTTT.

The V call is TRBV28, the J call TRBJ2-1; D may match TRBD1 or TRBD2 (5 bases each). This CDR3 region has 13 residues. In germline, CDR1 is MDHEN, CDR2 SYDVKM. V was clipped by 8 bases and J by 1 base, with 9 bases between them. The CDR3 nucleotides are TGTGCCAGCGTTGGGGGTTCCTACAATGAGCAGTTCTTC. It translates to CASVGGSYNEQFF. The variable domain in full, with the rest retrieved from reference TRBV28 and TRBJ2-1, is DVKVTQSSRYLVKRTGEKVFLECVQDMDHENMFWYRQDPGLGLRLIYFSYDVKMKEKGDIPEGYSVSREKKERFSLILESASTNQTSMYLCASVGGSYNEQFFGPGTRLTVL.

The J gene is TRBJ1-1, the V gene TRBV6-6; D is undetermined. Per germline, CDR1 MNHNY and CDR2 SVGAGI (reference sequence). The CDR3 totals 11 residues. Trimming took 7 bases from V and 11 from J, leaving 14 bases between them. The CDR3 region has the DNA TGTGCCAGCAATACCCGAACTTTTGCTTTCTTT. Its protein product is CASNTRTFAFF.

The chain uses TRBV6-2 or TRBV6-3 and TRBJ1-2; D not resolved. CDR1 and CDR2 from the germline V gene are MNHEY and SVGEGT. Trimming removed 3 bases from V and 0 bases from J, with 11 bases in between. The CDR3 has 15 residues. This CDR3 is CASSYRVAANYGYTF. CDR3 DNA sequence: TGTGCCAGCAGTTATCGAGTGGCAGCTAACTATGGCTACACCTTC.

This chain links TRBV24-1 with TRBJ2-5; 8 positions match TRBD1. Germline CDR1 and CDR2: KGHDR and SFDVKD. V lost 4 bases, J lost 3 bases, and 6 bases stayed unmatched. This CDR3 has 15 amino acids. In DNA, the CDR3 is TGTGCCACCAGTGACCCGGACAGGGCCAAAGAGACCCAGTACTTC. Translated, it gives CATSDPDRAKETQYF.

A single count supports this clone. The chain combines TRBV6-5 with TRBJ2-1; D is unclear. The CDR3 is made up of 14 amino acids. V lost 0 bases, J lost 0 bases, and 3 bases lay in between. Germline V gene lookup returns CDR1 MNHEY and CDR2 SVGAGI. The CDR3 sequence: CASSYSGSYNEQFF. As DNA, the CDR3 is TGTGCCAGCAGTTACTCGGGCTCCTACAATGAGCAGTTCTTC.

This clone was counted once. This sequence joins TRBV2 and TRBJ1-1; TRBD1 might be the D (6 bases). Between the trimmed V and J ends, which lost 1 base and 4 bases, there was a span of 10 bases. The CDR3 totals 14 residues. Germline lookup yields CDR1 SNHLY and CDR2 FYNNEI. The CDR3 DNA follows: TGTGCCAGCAGTGAAGAACAGGGTTTCACTGAAGCTTTCTTT. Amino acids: CASSEEQGFTEAFF. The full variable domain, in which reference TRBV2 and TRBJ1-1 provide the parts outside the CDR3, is EPEVTQTPSHQVTQMGQEVILRCVPISNHLYFYWYRQILGQKVEFLVSFYNNEISEKSEIFDDQFSVERPDGSNFTLKIRSTKLEDSAMYFCASSEEQGFTEAFFGQGTRLTVV.

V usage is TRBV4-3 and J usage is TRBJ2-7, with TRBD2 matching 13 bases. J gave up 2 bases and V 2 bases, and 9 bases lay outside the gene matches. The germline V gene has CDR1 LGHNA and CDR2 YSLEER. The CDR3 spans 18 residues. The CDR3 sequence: CASSQTRLAGGVAYEQYF. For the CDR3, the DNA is TGCGCCAGCAGCCAAACCCGACTAGCGGGGGGCGTAGCCTACGAGCAGTACTTC.

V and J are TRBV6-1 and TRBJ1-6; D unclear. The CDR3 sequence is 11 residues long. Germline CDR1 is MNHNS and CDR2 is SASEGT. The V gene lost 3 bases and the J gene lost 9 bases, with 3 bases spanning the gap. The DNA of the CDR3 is TGTGCCAGCAGTGAGCGTTCACCCCTCCACTTT. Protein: CASSERSPLHF.

The chain's CDR3 is CASSTGQGYSDTQYF. As DNA, the CDR3 is TGTGCCAGTAGTACTGGACAGGGGTATTCAGATACGCAGTATTTT. The rearrangement links TRBV19 to TRBJ2-3; TRBD1 agrees at 9 bases. Germline loops: CDR1 LNHDA, CDR2 SQIVND (reference sequence). This CDR3 comprises 15 residues. Germline trimming cut 4 bases from V and 4 bases from J; bases unmatched to any gene: 6.

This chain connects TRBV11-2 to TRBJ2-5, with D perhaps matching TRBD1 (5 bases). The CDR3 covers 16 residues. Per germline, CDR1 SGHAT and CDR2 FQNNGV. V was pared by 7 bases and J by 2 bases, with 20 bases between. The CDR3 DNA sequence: TGTGCCAGCACCCCGCCCCAGGGCTTAGATCAAGAGACCCAGTACTTC. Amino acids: CASTPPQGLDQETQYF.